This entry describes one T cell receptor (beta chain). The antigen is not known. The junction departs from the called germline gene at one end, perhaps through a read error. MiXCR, applied by TCRdb to the reads, yields one record per CDR3 protein. The sample holds about 450,000 distinct CDR3 sequences, roughly a third seen once. This entry belongs to a study of T cell repertoires in cytomegalovirus infection. Study at large: Public signatures in TCR beta pointed to CMV infection and matching HLA type. Whole-study results and caveats: Dominating the ex vivo response were TCR beta clonotypes that were CMV-specific and HLA-C-restricted. CMV carriers having the relevant HLA were flagged by cumulative public TCR beta family frequency.

Specimen: PBMCs. The TCR originated in a human donor in good health (CMV status not recorded). Some clones in this sample may be carry-over from other donors' samples.

DNA for the CDR3: TGTGCCAGCATCCAAGCCGGGACAGGGGACTCACCCCTCCACTTT. Translation: CASIQAGTGDSPLHF. The chain is built from TRBV4-2 and TRBJ1-6; 10 bases are shared with TRBD1. The CDR3 has 15 residues. Germline V CDR1 and CDR2: LGHNA, YNFKEQ.